These 3 T cell receptor beta chains were all obtained from the same sample, sequenced in a study of blood T cell repertoires in COVID-19. Some clones are missing from TCRdb's copy, which holds only in-frame ones; the method was immunoSEQ multiplex PCR. The sample lists about 220,000 clones; about 78% were seen once. Sequencing used peripheral blood. All receptors come from a woman in her 70s with acute or convalescent COVID-19.

The CDR3 nucleotides read TGTGCCAGCAGCTCCCGTTTCGGTAGCGGGGCGGGAGATACGCAGTATTTT. Amino acids: CASSSRFGSGAGDTQYF. V and J are TRBV9 and TRBJ2-3; TRBD2 agrees at 8 bases. The CDR3 sequence is 17 residues long. Germline V lookup: CDR1 SGDLS, CDR2 YYNGEE. After removal of 4 bases from V and 5 bases from J, the junction contained 15 bases not matched to a gene.

This chain links TRBV30 with TRBJ1-5, with 7 bases fitting TRBD1. Germline-derived CDR1 and CDR2 are GTSNPN and SVGIG (reference sequence). This CDR3 spans 14 amino acids. V was clipped by 6 bases and J by 4 bases; unmatched bases: 9. The CDR3 sequence is CACDLQGYNQPQHF. The DNA of the CDR3 is TGTGCCTGTGACCTACAGGGGTATAATCAGCCCCAGCATTTT.

The chain has TRBV7-2 and TRBJ2-1; 11 bases line up with TRBD2. The CDR3 covers 15 residues. Germline CDR1 reads SGHTA; CDR2 reads FQGNSA. V shed 3 bases, J shed 6 bases, and the junction held 4 bases outside the gene matches. The CDR3 DNA reads as TGTGCCAGCAGCTTTAGCGGGGGGGCCCGCAATGAGCAGTTCTTC. As protein: CASSFSGGARNEQFF.